The subject of this entry is one TCR beta chain. The data are from a study of blood T cell repertoires in COVID-19. On the study more broadly: Sites in the United States, Italy and Spain provided acute and convalescent COVID-19 samples. PBMCs, B-cell-depleted T cells, or T cells were the source of the cDNA or gDNA that made up the material.

The CDR3 spans 15 residues. V trimming: 4 bases; J trimming: 4 bases; junction bases outside the gene matches: 8. In germline, CDR1 is SGHTA, CDR2 FQGNSA. Study processing details: Estimation of nucleated cell counts relied on the amplification of reference gene primers. Only in-frame clones appear in the TCRdb table, and some are missing; sequencing was by immunoSEQ multiplex PCR. V, J and clone size are those of that table, while D and trimming were read from the DNA. The sample carries about 210,000 clones, approximately 80% recorded once. This TCR was sampled from a human donor in a cohort sampled during active COVID-19. The V call is TRBV7-2, the J call TRBJ1-1; 8 bases are shared with TRBD1. Sequencing was carried out using peripheral blood. The CDR3 reads CASSSGQERGTEAFF. The CDR3 coding sequence is TGTGCCAGCAGCTCGGGACAGGAGAGGGGCACTGAAGCTTTCTTT.